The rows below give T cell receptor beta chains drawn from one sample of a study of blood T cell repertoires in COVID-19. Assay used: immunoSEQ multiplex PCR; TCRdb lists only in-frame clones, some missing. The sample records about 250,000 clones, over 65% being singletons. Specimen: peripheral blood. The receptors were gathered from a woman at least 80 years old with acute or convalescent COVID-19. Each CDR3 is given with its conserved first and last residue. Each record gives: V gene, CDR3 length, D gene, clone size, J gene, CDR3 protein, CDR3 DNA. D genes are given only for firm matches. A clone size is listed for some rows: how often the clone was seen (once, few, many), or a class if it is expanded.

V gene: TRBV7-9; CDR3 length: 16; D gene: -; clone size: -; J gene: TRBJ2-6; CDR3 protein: CASSLALSVGANVLTF; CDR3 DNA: TGTGCCAGCAGCTTAGCGCTTAGCGTTGGGGCCAACGTCCTGACTTTC
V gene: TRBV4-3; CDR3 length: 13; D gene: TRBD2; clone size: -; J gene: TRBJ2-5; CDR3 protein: CASGGGLGKTQYF; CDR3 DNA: TGCGCCAGCGGCGGGGGACTGGGGAAGACCCAGTACTTC
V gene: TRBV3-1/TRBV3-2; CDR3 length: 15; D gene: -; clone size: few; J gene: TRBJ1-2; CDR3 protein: CASSPGGEQFHGYTF; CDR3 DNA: TGTGCCAGCAGCCCCGGGGGGGAGCAATTCCATGGCTACACCTTC
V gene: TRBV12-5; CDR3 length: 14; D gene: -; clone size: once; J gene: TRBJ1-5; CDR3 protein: CASGSGNSNQPQHF; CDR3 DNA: TGTGCTAGTGGTTCAGGGAATAGCAATCAGCCCCAGCATTTT
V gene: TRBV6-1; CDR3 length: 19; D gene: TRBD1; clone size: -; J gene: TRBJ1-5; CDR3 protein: CASSAQPYSYRGIGQPQHF; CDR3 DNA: TGTGCCAGCAGTGCCCAGCCTTATTCCTACAGGGGTATAGGTCAGCCCCAGCATTTT
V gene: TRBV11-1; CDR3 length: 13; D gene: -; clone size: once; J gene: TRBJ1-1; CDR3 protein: CASSPRPEAEAFF; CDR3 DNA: TGTGCCAGCAGCCCCCGGCCGGAGGCTGAAGCTTTCTTT
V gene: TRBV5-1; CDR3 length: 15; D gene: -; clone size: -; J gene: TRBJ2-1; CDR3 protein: CASRLPGLGSNEQFF; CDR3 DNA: TGCGCCAGCAGGTTACCGGGACTGGGGTCCAATGAGCAGTTCTTC
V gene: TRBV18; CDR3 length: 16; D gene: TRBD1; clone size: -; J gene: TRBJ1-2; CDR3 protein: CASSLQGAKGAFGYTF; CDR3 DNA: TGTGCCAGCTCACTCCAGGGGGCAAAGGGGGCTTTCGGCTACACCTTC
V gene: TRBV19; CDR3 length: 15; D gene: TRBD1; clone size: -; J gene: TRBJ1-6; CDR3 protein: CASSILPDRASPLHF; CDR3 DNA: TGTGCCAGTAGTATCCTTCCTGACAGGGCTTCACCCCTCCACTTT
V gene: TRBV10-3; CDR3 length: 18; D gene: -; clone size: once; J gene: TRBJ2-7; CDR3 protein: CAISESGGGARYSYEQYF; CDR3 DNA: TGTGCCATCAGTGAGTCTGGGGGCGGAGCACGATACTCCTACGAGCAGTACTTC
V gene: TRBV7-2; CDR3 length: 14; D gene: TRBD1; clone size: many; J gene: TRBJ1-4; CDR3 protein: CASSMDRASGKLFF; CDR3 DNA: TGTGCCAGCAGCATGGACAGGGCCTCCGGAAAACTGTTTTTT
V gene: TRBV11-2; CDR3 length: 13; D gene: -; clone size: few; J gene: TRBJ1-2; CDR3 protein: CASSLDGNYGYTF; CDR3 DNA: TGTGCCAGCAGCTTAGACGGGAACTATGGCTACACCTTC
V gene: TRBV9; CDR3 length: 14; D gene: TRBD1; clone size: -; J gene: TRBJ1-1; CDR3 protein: CASSVQGAGTEAFF; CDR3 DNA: TGTGCCAGCAGCGTTCAGGGGGCTGGCACTGAAGCTTTCTTT
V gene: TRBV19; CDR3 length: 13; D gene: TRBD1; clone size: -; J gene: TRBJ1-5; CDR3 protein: CASQTGDNQPQHF; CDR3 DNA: TGTGCCAGTCAGACAGGGGACAATCAGCCCCAGCATTTT
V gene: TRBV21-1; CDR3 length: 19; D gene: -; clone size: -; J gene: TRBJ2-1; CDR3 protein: CASSYPGLAGEASYNEQFF; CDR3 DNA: TGTGCCAGCAGCTACCCGGGACTAGCGGGCGAAGCTTCCTACAATGAGCAGTTCTTC
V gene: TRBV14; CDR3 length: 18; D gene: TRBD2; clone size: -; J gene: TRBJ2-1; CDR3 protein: CASSQVRSGGVYYNEQFF; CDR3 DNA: TGTGCCAGCAGCCAAGTCAGAAGCGGGGGGGTATACTACAATGAGCAGTTCTTC
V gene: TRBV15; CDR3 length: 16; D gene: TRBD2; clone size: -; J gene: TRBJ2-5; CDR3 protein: CATSIPGLEGLETQYF; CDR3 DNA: TGTGCCACCAGCATTCCGGGACTAGAGGGCCTGGAGACCCAGTACTTC
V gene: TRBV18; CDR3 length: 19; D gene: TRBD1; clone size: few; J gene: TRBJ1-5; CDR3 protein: CASTGAGTGPGGRGQPQHF; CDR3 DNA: TGTGCCAGCACGGGAGCCGGGACAGGGCCAGGGGGTCGCGGTCAGCCCCAGCATTTT
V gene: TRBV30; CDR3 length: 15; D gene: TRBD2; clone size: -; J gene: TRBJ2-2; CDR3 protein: CAWKPAGLNTGELFF; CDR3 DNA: TGTGCCTGGAAACCAGCGGGGCTGAACACCGGGGAGCTGTTTTTT
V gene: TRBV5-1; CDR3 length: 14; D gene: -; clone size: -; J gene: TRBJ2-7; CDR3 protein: CASSLASDSYEQYF; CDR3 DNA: TGCGCCAGCAGCTTGGCCAGTGATTCCTACGAGCAGTACTTC
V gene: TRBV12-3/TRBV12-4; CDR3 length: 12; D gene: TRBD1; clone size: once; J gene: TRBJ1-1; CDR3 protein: CASSKRTGEAFF; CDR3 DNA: TGTGCCAGCAGTAAACGGACAGGGGAGGCTTTCTTT
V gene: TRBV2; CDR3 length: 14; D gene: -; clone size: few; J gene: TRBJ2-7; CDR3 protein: CASSEQGSSYEQYF; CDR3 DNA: TGTGCCAGCAGTGAACAGGGAAGCTCCTACGAGCAGTACTTC